This T cell receptor (beta chain) was sequenced in a study of a mutant IDH1 vaccine in newly diagnosed glioma. The wider study: Averaging 40.4 years of age, treated patients were about 62% male and around 40% female. Earlier treatment was radiotherapy, temozolomide, or both, with most getting both.

TCRdb keeps only in-frame clones here, not all; method: immunoSEQ multiplex PCR. Of roughly 46,000 clones listed, about nine tenths were seen once; the top ten hold 2% to 3%. Indicated time point: baseline, week 1 (first vaccination visit). As to treatment: pre-vaccination baseline after standard-of-care therapy. The germline gives CDR1 SGHTA, CDR2 FQGNSA. The CDR3 consists of 13 residues. Trimming removed 1 base at V and 7 bases at J, with 10 bases between. This material consisted of PBMCs, taken from a glioma patient treated with radiotherapy, temozolomide or both. The genes are TRBV7-2 and TRBJ1-2; no reliable D call. The sequence derives from a man in his forties with glioma. Here the CDR3 DNA reads TGTGCCAGCAGCTTAGAAGGTCTTTTTGGCTACACCTTC. This gives the protein CASSLEGLFGYTF.